This TCR beta chain was observed in a study of cytomegalovirus exposure and HLA in healthy donors. About the study: The 110 or so validation repertoires used the same platform as the 500 to 700 first-cohort repertoires, a later analysis reported. Notes on the study in general: A later analysis found first-cohort TCR clusters tended to co-occur in the approximately 110 validation repertoires. Reports showed the classifier diagnosing cytomegalovirus status with high specificity and sensitivity.

Some clones are missing from TCRdb's copy, which holds only in-frame ones; the method was immunoSEQ multiplex PCR. This sample has 98,000 or so clones, with 70% to 85% found just once. This CDR3 is built from 13 residues. Trimming left V 5 bases short and J 1 base short, with 8 bases between. Germline lookup yields CDR1 SGHVS and CDR2 FQNEAQ. To note about this clone: Its specificity is not known.

Separation from the 666-subject first cohort characterized the roughly 120-subject validation cohort, to which the donors belonged. The chain uses TRBV7-8 and TRBJ1-1, with a possible D match to TRBD1 (5 bases). The receptor's source is a woman aged 18-35 years in good health and CMV-seronegative. Sequencing input: PBMCs. The CDR3 protein is CASSVTGNTEAFF. The CDR3, as DNA: TGTGCCAGCAGCGTAACAGGGAACACTGAAGCTTTCTTT.